The clone carrying this T cell receptor beta chain appeared a single time. What it binds is not known. Using immunoSEQ multiplex PCR, the repertoire was profiled, and TCRdb retains in-frame clones only, with some absent. The repertoire holds around 140,000 clones, with about 90% as singletons. The source of the sample is a study of T cell responses to AZD1222 COVID-19 vaccine. Whole-study findings and limits: There were vaccine-associated CD4 TCRs across spike, dominant at 160-218 and 743-854. Females outnumbered males among donors, who were mostly white British; clonal diversity was possibly underestimated. Repertoires were obtained only post-peak T cell response.

V was clipped by 7 bases and J by 7 bases, with 13 bases between them. CDR1 ENHRY and CDR2 SYGVKD come from the germline V gene. CDR3 length: 13 amino acids. The receptor's source is an adult in good health. The material sequenced was peripheral blood, taken on day 0 of AZD1222 vaccination. This rearrangement joins TRBV10-3 to TRBJ2-2; D is unresolved. The CDR3 bases are TGTGCCATCACCCCGGTTCAAGGCGGGGAGCTGTTTTTT. Its protein is CAITPVQGGELFF.